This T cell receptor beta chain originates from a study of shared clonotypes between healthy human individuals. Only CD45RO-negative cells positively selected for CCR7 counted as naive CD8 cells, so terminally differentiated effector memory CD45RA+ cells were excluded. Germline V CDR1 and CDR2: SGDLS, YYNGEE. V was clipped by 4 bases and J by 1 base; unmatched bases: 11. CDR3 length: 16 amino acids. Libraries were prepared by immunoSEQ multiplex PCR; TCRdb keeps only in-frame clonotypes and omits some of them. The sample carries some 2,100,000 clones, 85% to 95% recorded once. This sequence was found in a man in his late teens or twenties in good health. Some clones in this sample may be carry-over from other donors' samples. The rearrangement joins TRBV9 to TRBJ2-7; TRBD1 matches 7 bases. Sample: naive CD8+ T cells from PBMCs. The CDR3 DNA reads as TGTGCCAGCAGCCTCAGCCGGGACAGTCCGTCCTACGAGCAGTACTTC. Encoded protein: CASSLSRDSPSYEQYF.